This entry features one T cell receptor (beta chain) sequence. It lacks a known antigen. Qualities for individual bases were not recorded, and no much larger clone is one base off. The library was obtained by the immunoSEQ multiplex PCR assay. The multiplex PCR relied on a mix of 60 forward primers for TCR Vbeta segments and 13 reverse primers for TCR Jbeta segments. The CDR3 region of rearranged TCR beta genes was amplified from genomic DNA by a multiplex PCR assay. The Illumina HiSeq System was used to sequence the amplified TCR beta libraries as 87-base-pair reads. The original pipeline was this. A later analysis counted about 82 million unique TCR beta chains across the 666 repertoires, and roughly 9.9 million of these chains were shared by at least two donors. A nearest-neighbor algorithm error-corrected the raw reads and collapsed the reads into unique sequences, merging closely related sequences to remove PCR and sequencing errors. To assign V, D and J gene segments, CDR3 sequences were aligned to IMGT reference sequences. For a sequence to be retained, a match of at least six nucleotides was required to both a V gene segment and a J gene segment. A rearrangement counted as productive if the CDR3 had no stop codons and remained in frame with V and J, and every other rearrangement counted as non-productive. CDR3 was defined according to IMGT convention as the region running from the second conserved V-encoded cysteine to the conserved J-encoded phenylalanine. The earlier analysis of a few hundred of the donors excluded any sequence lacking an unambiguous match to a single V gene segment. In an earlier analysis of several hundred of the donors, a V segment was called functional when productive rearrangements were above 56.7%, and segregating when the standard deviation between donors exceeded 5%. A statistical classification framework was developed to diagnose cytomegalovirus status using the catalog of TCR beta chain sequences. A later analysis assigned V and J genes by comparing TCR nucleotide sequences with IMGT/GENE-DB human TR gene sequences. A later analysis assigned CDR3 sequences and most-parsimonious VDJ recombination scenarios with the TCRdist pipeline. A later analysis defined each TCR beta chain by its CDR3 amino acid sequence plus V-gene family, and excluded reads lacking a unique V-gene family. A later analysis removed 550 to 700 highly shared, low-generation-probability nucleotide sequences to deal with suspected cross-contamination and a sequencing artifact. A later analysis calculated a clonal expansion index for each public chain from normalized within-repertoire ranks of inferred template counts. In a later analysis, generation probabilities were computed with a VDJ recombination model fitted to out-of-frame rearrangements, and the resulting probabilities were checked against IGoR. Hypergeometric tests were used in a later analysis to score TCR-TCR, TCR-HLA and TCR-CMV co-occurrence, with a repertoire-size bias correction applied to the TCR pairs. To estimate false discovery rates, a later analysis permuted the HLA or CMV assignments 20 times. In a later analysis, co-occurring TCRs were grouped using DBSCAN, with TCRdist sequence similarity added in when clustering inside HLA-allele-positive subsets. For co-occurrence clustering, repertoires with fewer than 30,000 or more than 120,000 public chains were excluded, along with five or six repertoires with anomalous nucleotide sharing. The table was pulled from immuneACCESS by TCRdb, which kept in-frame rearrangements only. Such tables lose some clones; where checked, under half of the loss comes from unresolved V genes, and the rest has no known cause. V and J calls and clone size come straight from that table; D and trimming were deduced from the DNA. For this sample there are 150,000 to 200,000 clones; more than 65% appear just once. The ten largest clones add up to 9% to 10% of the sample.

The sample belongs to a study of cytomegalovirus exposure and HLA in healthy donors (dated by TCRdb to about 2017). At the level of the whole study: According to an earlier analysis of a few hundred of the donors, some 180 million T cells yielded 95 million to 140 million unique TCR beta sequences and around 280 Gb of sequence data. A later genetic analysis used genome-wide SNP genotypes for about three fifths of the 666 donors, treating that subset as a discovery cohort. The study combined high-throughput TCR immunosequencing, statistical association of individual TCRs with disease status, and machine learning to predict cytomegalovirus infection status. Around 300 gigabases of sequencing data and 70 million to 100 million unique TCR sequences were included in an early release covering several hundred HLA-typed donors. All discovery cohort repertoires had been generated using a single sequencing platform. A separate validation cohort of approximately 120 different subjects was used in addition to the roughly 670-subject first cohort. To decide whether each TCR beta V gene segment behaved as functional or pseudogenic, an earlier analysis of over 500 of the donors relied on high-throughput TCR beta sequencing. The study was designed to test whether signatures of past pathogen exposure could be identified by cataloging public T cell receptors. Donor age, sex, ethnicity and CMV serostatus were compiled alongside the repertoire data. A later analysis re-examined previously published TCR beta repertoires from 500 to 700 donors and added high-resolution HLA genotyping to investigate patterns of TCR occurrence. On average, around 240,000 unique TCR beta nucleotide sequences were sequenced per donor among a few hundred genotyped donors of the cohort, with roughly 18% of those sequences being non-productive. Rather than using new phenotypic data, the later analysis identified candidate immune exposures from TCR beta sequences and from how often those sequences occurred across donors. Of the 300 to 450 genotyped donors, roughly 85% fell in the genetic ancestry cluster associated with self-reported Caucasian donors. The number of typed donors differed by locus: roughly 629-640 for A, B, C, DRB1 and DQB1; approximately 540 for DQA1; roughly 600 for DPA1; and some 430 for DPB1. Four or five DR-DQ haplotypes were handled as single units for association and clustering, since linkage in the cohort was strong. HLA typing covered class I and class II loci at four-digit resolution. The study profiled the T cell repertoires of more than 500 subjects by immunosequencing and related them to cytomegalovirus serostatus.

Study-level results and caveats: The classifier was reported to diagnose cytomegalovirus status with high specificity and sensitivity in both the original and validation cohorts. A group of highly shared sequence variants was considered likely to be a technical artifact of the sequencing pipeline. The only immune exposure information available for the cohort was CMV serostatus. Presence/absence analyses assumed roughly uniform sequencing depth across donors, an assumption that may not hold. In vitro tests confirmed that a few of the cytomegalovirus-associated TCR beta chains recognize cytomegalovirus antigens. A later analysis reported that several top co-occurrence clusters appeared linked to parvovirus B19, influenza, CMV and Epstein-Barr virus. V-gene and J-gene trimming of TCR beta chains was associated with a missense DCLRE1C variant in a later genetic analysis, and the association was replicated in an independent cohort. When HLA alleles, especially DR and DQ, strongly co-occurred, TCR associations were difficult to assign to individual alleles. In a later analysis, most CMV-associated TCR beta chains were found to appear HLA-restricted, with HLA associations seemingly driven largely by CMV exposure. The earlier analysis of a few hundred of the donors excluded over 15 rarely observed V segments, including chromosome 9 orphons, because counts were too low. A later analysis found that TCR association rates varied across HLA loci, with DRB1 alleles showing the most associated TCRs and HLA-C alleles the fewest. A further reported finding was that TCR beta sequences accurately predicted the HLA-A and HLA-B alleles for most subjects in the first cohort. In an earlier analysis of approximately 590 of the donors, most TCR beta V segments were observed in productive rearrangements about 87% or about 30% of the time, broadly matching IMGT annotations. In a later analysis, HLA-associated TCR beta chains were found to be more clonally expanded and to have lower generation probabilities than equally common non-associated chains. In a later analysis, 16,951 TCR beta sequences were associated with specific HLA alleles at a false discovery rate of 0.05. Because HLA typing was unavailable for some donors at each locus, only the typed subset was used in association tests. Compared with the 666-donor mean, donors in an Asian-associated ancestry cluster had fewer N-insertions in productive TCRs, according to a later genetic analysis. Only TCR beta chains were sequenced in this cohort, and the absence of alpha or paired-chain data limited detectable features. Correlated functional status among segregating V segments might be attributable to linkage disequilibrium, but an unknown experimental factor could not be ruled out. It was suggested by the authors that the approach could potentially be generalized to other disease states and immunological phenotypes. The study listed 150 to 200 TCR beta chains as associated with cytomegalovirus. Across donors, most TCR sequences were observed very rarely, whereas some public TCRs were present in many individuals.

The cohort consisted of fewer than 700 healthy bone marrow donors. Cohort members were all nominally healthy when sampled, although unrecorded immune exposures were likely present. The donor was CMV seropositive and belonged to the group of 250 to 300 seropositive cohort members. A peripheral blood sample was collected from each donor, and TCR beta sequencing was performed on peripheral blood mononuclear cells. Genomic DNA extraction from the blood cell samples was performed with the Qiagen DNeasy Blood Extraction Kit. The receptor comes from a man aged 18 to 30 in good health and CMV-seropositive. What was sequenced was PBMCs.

This receptor has the CDR3 CASSYRTGGEQYF. The DNA sequence reads TGTGCCAGCAGCTATCGCACAGGGGGCGAGCAGTACTTC. The chain is assembled from TRBV11-2 and TRBJ2-7, and 8 junctional nucleotides match TRBD1. The CDR3 covers 13 residues, taking in both the cysteine and the phenylalanine. Solely the CDR3 DNA is kept, with 39 bases framed from the first base. As encoded in the germline V gene, CDR1 is SGHAT while CDR2 is FQNNGV. The germline V and J ends show losses of 4 bases and 6 bases respectively, and no gene match explains 5 bases of the junction.